The following is a T cell receptor (beta chain) sequence with its context. What it binds is not known. The CDR3 sequence is 17 residues long. V was clipped by 6 bases and J by 2 bases; unmatched bases: 12. CDR1 is SNHLY and CDR2 is FYNNEI in the germline V gene. PCR employed 60 Vbeta and 13 Jbeta primers. Clones were sequenced by immunoSEQ multiplex PCR, and TCRdb holds only the in-frame ones, with some missing. The data show 93,000 or so clones, approximately 70% seen once. This entry belongs to a study of cytomegalovirus exposure and HLA in healthy donors. Study-wide context: Early released data had tens of millions of unique TCRs, all coming from HLA-typed donors.

The study's findings and limits: Earlier analysis found most TCR beta V segments productive about 87% or about 30% of the time. Cytomegalovirus association was assigned to 150 to 200 TCR beta chains. Reportedly, TCR beta sequences accurately predicted HLA-A and HLA-B alleles in most subjects.

This chain connects TRBV2 to TRBJ1-5; 8 bases agree with TRBD1. The TCR originated in a woman aged 45-60 years in good health and CMV-seronegative. Sequenced input: PBMCs. CDR3 protein: CASSRQGARDGNQPQHF. CDR3 nucleotides: TGTGCCAGCAGCCGGCAGGGGGCGCGTGATGGCAATCAGCCCCAGCATTTT.